The T cell receptor (beta chain) described here comes from a study of regulatory T cells in long-lasting Graves disease. The CDR3 loop spans 14 amino acids. The germline CDR1 and CDR2 sequences are MDHEN and SYDVKM. Deletions cut 3 bases from V and 0 bases from J, with 6 bases between. The time point here: newly diagnosed GD, antithyroid drugs for less than 3 months. PBMCs were the source of the RNA used for TCR sequencing. At least ten counts were recorded for this clonotype. Through Arm-PCR of CDR3 regions and iRepertoire HTBI primers, TCR beta libraries were built. Via MiXCR, TCRdb re-called the multiplex PCR reads, giving one row per CDR3 protein. The data hold fewer than 550,000 distinct CDR3 sequences, with roughly 15% observed a single time. This sample was also put to use in a study of T cells in Graves' hyperthyroidism and ophthalmopathy. In that study: Blood also carried most thyroid clonotypes expanded above 0.001.

The sequences come from peripheral blood mononuclear cells (PBMCs), collected at new diagnosis, from a patient treated with antithyroid drugs. This TCR came from a woman aged 40-65 years with Graves disease. This chain connects TRBV28 to TRBJ1-3, with no clear D. CDR3 protein: CASSFPSSGNTIYF. CDR3 in DNA: TGTGCCAGCAGTTTCCCTAGCTCTGGAAACACCATATATTTT. Supplemented by reference TRBV28 and TRBJ1-3, the full variable domain reads DVKVTQSSRYLVKRTGEKVFLECVQDMDHENMFWYRQDPGLGLRLIYFSYDVKMKEKGDIPEGYSVSREKKERFSLILESASTNQTSMYLCASSFPSSGNTIYFGEGSWLTVV.